Listed here are 7 T cell receptor beta chains from one sample, sequenced in a study of T cells in Graves' hyperthyroidism and ophthalmopathy. The CDR3 regions of TCR beta were amplified from RNA transcripts. The HTBI set primed first-round TCR CDR3 RT-PCR. MiXCR, run by TCRdb on the multiplex PCR reads, gives a single entry per CDR3 protein. The sample consists of around 580,000 distinct CDR3 sequences, 15% to 20% of them appearing once. The sequencing input was blood. These receptors all come from a woman in her late teens or twenties with Graves' hyperthyroidism.

A few counts support this clonotype. V usage is TRBV5-1 and J usage is TRBJ1-1, with D tentatively TRBD1 (5 bases). V gave up 4 bases and J gave up 12 bases, with 19 bases separating them. The CDR3 runs to 13 residues. Germline lookup yields CDR1 SGHRS and CDR2 YFSETQ. CDR3 DNA sequence: TGCGCCAGCAGCCACACACAGCGGGGGGTGTCTTTCTTT. This encodes CASSHTQRGVSFF. The full variable domain, its missing parts supplied by reference TRBV5-1 and TRBJ1-1, is KAGVTQTPRYLIKTRGQQVTLSCSPISGHRSVSWYQQTPGQGLQFLFEYFSETQRNKGNFPGRFSGRQFSNSRSEMNVSTLELGDSALYLCASSHTQRGVSFFGQGTRLTVV.

This clonotype appeared many times. The chain uses TRBV11-2 and TRBJ1-6, with TRBD1 matching 8 bases. This CDR3 has 15 residues. Germline assignment: CDR1 SGHAT and CDR2 FQNNGV. J was trimmed by 7 bases and V by 2 bases; bases with no gene match: 4. The CDR3 sequence: CASSLLQGENSPLHF. The CDR3 coding sequence is TGTGCCAGCAGCTTATTACAGGGGGAAAATTCACCCCTCCACTTT.

The sample holds a few counts of this clonotype. CDR3 sequence: CASSSGGIGYNEQFF. The CDR3 nucleotides are TGTGCCAGCAGCTCGGGCGGGATTGGCTACAATGAGCAGTTCTTC. The chain has TRBV5-5 and TRBJ2-1; a possible D gene is TRBD2 (6 bases). Germline V gene lookup returns CDR1 SGHKS and CDR2 YYEKEE (reference sequence). CDR3 length: 15 amino acids. V was cut by 3 bases and J by 3 bases, with 13 bases left in between.

This clonotype turned up a few times. V and J are TRBV29-1 and TRBJ2-2, with 9 bases aligning to TRBD2. CDR1 is SQVTM, CDR2 ANQGSEA, per germline. Unmatched junction bases numbered 9, after V lost 4 bases and J lost 3 bases. The CDR3 length is 16 residues. This CDR3 is CSVVLAGRGHTGELFF. The CDR3 DNA is TGCAGCGTTGTTCTAGCGGGAAGGGGGCACACCGGGGAGCTGTTTTTT.

The chain recombines TRBV18 with TRBJ1-2, with a possible D match to TRBD1 (5 bases). The CDR3 is made up of 15 amino acids. The V gene lost 0 bases and the J gene lost 8 bases, with 16 bases spanning the gap. Germline CDR1 and CDR2: KGHSH and LQKENI. This CDR3 is CASSPPTGLSAGYTF. The CDR3 DNA reads as TGTGCCAGCTCACCACCAACGGGGCTATCAGCGGGCTACACCTTC.

In this sample, this clonotype turned up many times. The rearrangement joins TRBV7-8 to TRBJ2-1; TRBD2 matches at 7 bases. The trim removed 4 bases at V and 4 bases at J, leaving 4 bases unmatched. In germline, CDR1 is SGHVS, CDR2 FQNEAQ. The CDR3 runs 14 residues. The CDR3 DNA follows: TGTGCCAGCAGCTCGGGACTATTTTACAATGAGCAGTTCTTC. Its translation is CASSSGLFYNEQFF. The whole variable domain, filled in from reference TRBV7-8 and TRBJ2-1, reads GAGVSQSPRYKVAKRGQDVALRCDPISGHVSLFWYQQALGQGPEFLTYFQNEAQLDKSGLPSDRFFAERPEGSVSTLKIQRTQQEDSAVYLCASSSGLFYNEQFFGPGTRLTVL.

The J gene is TRBJ1-2, the V gene TRBV4-1, with D perhaps matching TRBD1 (5 bases). The germline V gene encodes CDR1 MGHRA and CDR2 YSYEKL. The CDR3 sequence is 15 residues long. The germline V and J ends were trimmed by 3 bases and 2 bases, with 13 bases remaining between them. In DNA, the CDR3 is TGCGCCAGCAGCCACGGGGCAGGGAGGAACTATGGCTACACCTTC. As protein: CASSHGAGRNYGYTF.